This T cell receptor (beta chain) was captured in a study of blood T cell repertoires in COVID-19. The authors' processing: It was from reference gene primer amplification that nucleated cell counts were estimated. Clones were sequenced by immunoSEQ multiplex PCR, and TCRdb holds only the in-frame ones, with some missing. That table gives V, J and clone size, and the DNA gave D and trimming. Among some 160,000 clones listed, about 80% were seen once. The CDR3 runs to 15 residues. V lost 3 bases to trimming and J lost 0 bases, with 10 bases between them. Germline V gene lookup returns CDR1 SGHTS and CDR2 YDEGEE.

The gene calls are TRBV5-8 and TRBJ1-5; D is unclear. The clonotype was recovered from a woman aged 80 or over with acute or convalescent COVID-19. The source material was peripheral blood. The CDR3 protein is CASSSRVNSNQPQHF. The CDR3 nucleotides are TGTGCCAGCAGCTCTCGGGTCAATAGCAATCAGCCCCAGCATTTT.